These T cell receptor beta chains were read from a single sample in a study of CD8+ T cells in alopecia areata. Profiling relied on immunoSEQ multiplex PCR, and the TCRdb table lists in-frame clones only, not all of them. Here the sample spans roughly 200,000 clones, roughly 60% being singletons. The sequenced sample was CD4+ T cells sorted from blood, obtained at week 0. These receptors originate from a human donor with alopecia areata. CDR3s include the opening cysteine and the closing phenylalanine or tryptophan. D genes are given only for firm matches. The size entry is marked missing in some rows and otherwise reads once, few, many or a size class.

d_gene	len	v_gene	abundance	j_gene	CDR3aa	CDR3nt
.	14	TRBV7-9	.	TRBJ1-5	CASSGGRSNQPQHF	TGTGCCAGCAGCGGGGGGCGCAGCAATCAGCCCCAGCATTTT
.	12	TRBV30	.	TRBJ2-1	CASVFRAGEQFF	TGTGCCTCGGTATTTAGGGCAGGCGAGCAGTTCTTC
TRBD1	15	TRBV4-1	.	TRBJ1-6	CASSPGTGGNSPLHF	TGCGCCAGCAGCCCGGGGACAGGCGGTAATTCACCCCTCCACTTT
TRBD1	14	TRBV14	.	TRBJ1-2	CASSQVGQGDGYTF	TGTGCCAGCAGCCAAGTGGGACAGGGGGATGGCTACACCTTC
.	11	TRBV4-1	.	TRBJ2-7	CASRSGVEQYF	TGCGCCAGCAGGTCTGGGGTCGAGCAGTACTTC
.	14	TRBV4-3	few	TRBJ1-2	CASSQDDNNYGYTF	TGCGCCAGCAGCCAAGATGACAATAACTATGGCTACACCTTC
.	12	TRBV30	.	TRBJ1-2	CAWSRLNYGYTF	TGTGCCTGGAGCCGACTGAACTATGGCTACACCTTC
.	14	TRBV29-1	.	TRBJ2-7	CSVGDRSSSYEQYF	TGCAGCGTTGGAGACAGATCAAGCTCCTACGAGCAGTACTTC
.	17	TRBV25-1	.	TRBJ2-5	CASRGGHKPDFQETQYF	TGTGCCAGCAGGGGGGGACACAAACCTGACTTCCAAGAGACCCAGTACTTC
TRBD1	15	TRBV13	.	TRBJ2-7	CASSPRDSVTYEQYF	TGTGCCAGCAGCCCACGGGACAGCGTCACCTACGAGCAGTACTTC
TRBD1	14	TRBV19	.	TRBJ2-2	CASRDWDSSGELFF	TGTGCCAGTAGAGACTGGGACAGCAGCGGGGAGCTGTTTTTT
TRBD1	16	TRBV11-2	.	TRBJ2-2	CASSLLTGAKAGELFF	TGTGCCAGCAGCTTACTGACAGGGGCTAAAGCCGGGGAGCTGTTTTTT
.	15	TRBV7-2	.	TRBJ1-6	CASSLFGGSDSPLHF	TGTGCCAGCAGCCTGTTCGGGGGTAGTGATTCACCCCTCCACTTT
.	15	TRBV11-2	.	TRBJ2-7	CASSINRDASYEQYF	TGTGCCAGCAGCATCAACCGGGACGCATCCTACGAGCAGTACTTC
.	14	TRBV2	.	TRBJ1-2	CASSIDGGNYGYTF	TGTGCCAGCAGTATTGACGGGGGAAACTATGGCTACACCTTC
TRBD1	14	TRBV29-1	.	TRBJ2-7	CSAIGQGGGYEQYF	TGCAGCGCCATAGGACAGGGTGGGGGATACGAGCAGTACTTC
.	13	TRBV27	.	TRBJ1-6	CASKIRADSPLHF	TGTGCCAGCAAAATCCGGGCCGATTCACCCCTCCACTTT
.	14	TRBV30	.	TRBJ1-4	CAWSPGPGVEKLFF	TGTGCCTGGAGTCCAGGACCCGGGGTTGAAAAACTGTTTTTT
.	13	TRBV25-1	.	TRBJ2-3	CASSRDPLDTQYF	TGTGCCAGCAGCCGGGACCCCCTAGATACGCAGTATTTT
.	10	TRBV20-1	.	TRBJ1-2	CSAGGDGYTF	TGCAGTGCTGGAGGGGATGGCTACACCTTC
.	13	TRBV2	few	TRBJ1-1	CASTDRRTAKAFF	TGTGCCAGCACCGACCGCCGGACAGCAAAAGCTTTCTTT
.	12	TRBV29-1	.	TRBJ1-2	CSVGDRRYGYTF	TGCAGCGTTGGGGACCGCCGCTATGGCTACACCTTC
.	15	TRBV30	few	TRBJ2-2	CAWRAPQTRSGELFF	TGTGCCTGGAGGGCCCCTCAGACTAGGTCTGGGGAGCTGTTTTTT
.	14	TRBV7-2	.	TRBJ1-1	CASSLAGSRTEAFF	TGTGCCAGCAGCTTAGCGGGCAGTAGAACTGAAGCTTTCTTT
.	12	TRBV29-1	.	TRBJ1-2	CSGFLVSGGYTF	TGCAGCGGTTTCCTAGTGTCGGGAGGCTACACCTTC
.	15	TRBV11-1	.	TRBJ1-2	CASSPRGDINYGYTF	TGTGCCAGCAGCCCACGTGGGGACATTAACTATGGCTACACCTTC
.	12	TRBV29-1	.	TRBJ1-2	CSAPIMDYGYTF	TGCAGCGCACCAATCATGGACTATGGCTACACCTTC
.	14	TRBV27	once	TRBJ2-5	CASSRAQNEETQYF	TGTGCCAGCAGCAGGGCGCAAAATGAAGAGACCCAGTACTTC
.	15	TRBV27	.	TRBJ1-2	CASSESENANYGYTF	TGTGCCAGCAGTGAGTCGGAGAACGCTAACTATGGCTACACCTTC
.	12	TRBV12-2	few	TRBJ1-2	CASRPTDRAHTF	TGTGCAAGTCGCCCGACAGACAGGGCTCACACCTTC
.	14	TRBV25-1	few	TRBJ1-1	CASSEEGLSTEAFF	TGTGCCAGCAGTGAAGAGGGGTTGAGCACTGAAGCTTTCTTT
TRBD1	14	TRBV19	.	TRBJ1-4	CASSIPGQGEKLFF	TGTGCCAGTAGTATTCCCGGACAGGGTGAAAAACTGTTTTTT
.	15	TRBV30	.	TRBJ2-6	CAWSQHPSGANVLTF	TGTGCCTGGAGTCAACATCCCTCTGGGGCCAACGTCCTGACTTTC
.	13	TRBV2	few	TRBJ2-7	CASSEQDTYEQYF	TGTGCCAGCAGTGAACAGGACACCTACGAGCAGTACTTC
.	14	TRBV11-2	.	TRBJ2-3	CASSFRQPTDTQYF	TGTGCCAGCAGCTTCCGGCAGCCAACAGATACGCAGTATTTT
.	12	TRBV27	.	TRBJ1-6	CASSSSNSPLHF	TGTGCCAGCAGTTCTTCAAATTCACCCCTCCACTTT
.	12	TRBV29-1	few	TRBJ1-5	CSRTRGNQPQHF	TGCAGCAGAACACGAGGCAATCAGCCCCAGCATTTT
TRBD1	12	TRBV29-1	few	TRBJ1-2	CSGRGDDFGYTF	TGCAGCGGCAGGGGGGACGACTTTGGCTACACCTTC
.	15	TRBV4-3	.	TRBJ2-2	CASSQAGGHTGELFF	TGCGCCAGCAGCCAAGCGGGGGGCCACACCGGGGAGCTGTTTTTT
.	14	TRBV9	.	TRBJ1-5	CASSPGGASQPQHF	TGTGCCAGCAGCCCGGGCGGGGCAAGTCAGCCCCAGCATTTT
.	11	TRBV29-1	few	TRBJ2-4	CSVEKQGSSYF	TGCAGCGTTGAAAAACAGGGTTCATCGTACTTC
.	15	TRBV2	few	TRBJ2-3	CASSETSTDTDTQYF	TGTGCCAGCAGTGAAACATCGACTGACACAGATACGCAGTATTTT
TRBD1	16	TRBV9	.	TRBJ2-6	CASSGTQGAGANVLTF	TGTGCCAGCAGCGGTACACAGGGGGCTGGGGCCAACGTCCTGACTTTC
.	13	TRBV10-2	.	TRBJ1-5	CASSEGGNQPQHF	TGCGCCAGCAGTGAAGGAGGGAATCAGCCCCAGCATTTT
.	11	TRBV30	.	TRBJ1-2	CAWMGNYGYTF	TGTGCCTGGATGGGTAACTATGGCTACACCTTC
.	14	TRBV9	.	TRBJ1-6	CASSVGISDSPLHF	TGTGCCAGCAGCGTAGGAATCTCGGATTCACCCCTCCACTTT
.	13	TRBV7-2	few	TRBJ1-6	CASSFDRNSPLHF	TGTGCCAGCAGCTTCGACAGAAATTCACCCCTCCACTTT
.	16	TRBV5-1	.	TRBJ2-2	CASSPRGSGNTGELFF	TGCGCCAGCAGCCCCCGAGGGAGCGGGAACACCGGGGAGCTGTTTTTT
.	16	TRBV14	.	TRBJ1-2	CASSQEITGINYGYTF	TGTGCCAGCAGCCAAGAGATTACGGGGATTAACTATGGCTACACCTTC
.	11	TRBV20-1	.	TRBJ2-1	CSATTGTEQFF	TGCAGTGCTACTACCGGGACAGAGCAGTTCTTC
.	13	TRBV27	.	TRBJ1-2	CASKEKGAYGYTF	TGTGCCAGCAAAGAGAAAGGAGCCTATGGCTACACCTTC
TRBD2	15	TRBV5-6	few	TRBJ2-5	CASSPGAGFRETQYF	TGTGCCAGCAGCCCAGGAGCGGGGTTCAGAGAGACCCAGTACTTC
.	12	TRBV6-1	.	TRBJ1-1	CASSEITAEAFF	TGTGCCAGCAGTGAAATCACCGCAGAAGCTTTCTTT